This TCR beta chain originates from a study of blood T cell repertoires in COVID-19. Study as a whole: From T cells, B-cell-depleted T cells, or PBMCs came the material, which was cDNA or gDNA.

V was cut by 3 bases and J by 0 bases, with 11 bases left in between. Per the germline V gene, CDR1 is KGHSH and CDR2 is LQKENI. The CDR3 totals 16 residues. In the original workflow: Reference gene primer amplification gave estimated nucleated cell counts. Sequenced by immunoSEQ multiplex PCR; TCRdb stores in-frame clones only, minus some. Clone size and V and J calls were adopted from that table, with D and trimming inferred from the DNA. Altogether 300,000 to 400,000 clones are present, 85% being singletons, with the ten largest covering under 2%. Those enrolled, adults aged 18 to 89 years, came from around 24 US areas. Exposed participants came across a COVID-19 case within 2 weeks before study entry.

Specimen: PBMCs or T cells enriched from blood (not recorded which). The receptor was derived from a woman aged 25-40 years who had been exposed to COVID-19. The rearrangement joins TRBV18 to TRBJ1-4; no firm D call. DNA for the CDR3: TGTGCCAGCTCACCCGCCGTGACTGCAACTAATGAAAAACTGTTTTTT. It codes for CASSPAVTATNEKLFF.